A selection of T cell receptor beta chains follows, all from one sample in a study of T cell responses to AZD1222 COVID-19 vaccine. TCRdb keeps only in-frame clones here, not all; method: immunoSEQ multiplex PCR. Altogether about 140,000 clones are present, about 90% being singletons, with the ten largest covering approximately 3.1%. The sample consisted of peripheral blood, taken on day 0 of AZD1222 vaccination. The source of these receptors is an adult in good health. Both conserved end residues are trimmed from each CDR3.

>13|TRBV19
ASSIVYRVRETQY
>12|TRBV7-2
ASSLELRQDGYT
>11|TRBV15
ATSRDRDTEAF
>12|TRBV6-1
ASSEERDSNYQH
>13|TRBV19
ASTPNGQGLGGYT
>10|TRBV14
ASSRVGSEQY
>12|TRBV19
ASRGGSSYNEQF
>16|TRBV5-8
ASSPLGGALYKNTEAF
>11|TRBV7-9
ASSPGAGVEQF
>11|TRBV13
ASSLGDRGGYT
>15|TRBV19
ATISPVGTSGNNEQF
>14|TRBV9
ASSVGRPRATGELF
>13|TRBV28
ATSRAGGVYNEQF
>13|TRBV27
ASKGTSGYTDTQY
>13|TRBV7-3
ASSLSPGANTEAF
>13|TRBV29-1
SVRSTGGSSYEQY
>14|TRBV30
AWSRGLAGDTDTQY
>11|TRBV10-3
ATEEPQYNEQF
>13|TRBV19
ASSMGKFGGNTIY
>13|TRBV6-5
ASSTGQANNSPLH
>15|TRBV21-1
ASSNIAGTEGQETQY
>14|TRBV5-4
ASSPPGQGLNTEAF
>10|TRBV10-2
ASSGTGYGYT
>15|TRBV27
ASRSLAGGPAYNEQF
>12|TRBV7-9
ASSSRTANYGYT
>11|TRBV30
AFTTSSRTEAF
>13|TRBV28
ASSPSGLTNEKLF
>10|TRBV10-1
ASNFPGRNQH
>12|TRBV5-4
ASSLAGSYNEQF
>12|TRBV19
ASSMTVSYNEQF
>10|TRBV5-8
ASSSGPGGAF
>14|TRBV5-1
ASSLVVWQEGTEAF
>13|TRBV6-2/TRBV6-3
ASSYSGGGGETQY
>14|TRBV18
ASSPLKGAANTEAF
>15|TRBV28
ASSFGGSGSYHNEQF
>13|TRBV2
ASSGGGHTLDEQF
>14|TRBV27
ASSLRAGQGRYEQY
>12|TRBV7-8
ASSPYRGGYEQY
>13|TRBV5-6
ASSYPGQGAHGYT
>13|TRBV7-3
ASSLEAGPLYEQY
>10|TRBV5-1
ASSWGADTQY
>15|TRBV9
ASSVDPVAGAYNEQF
>13|TRBV7-9
ASSLLGQGSYEQY
>11|TRBV2
ASRRTGNSPLH
>13|TRBV14
ASSQRRGLDYGYT
>13|TRBV28
ASSWTDLPRDEQF
>11|TRBV7-9
AIQGDRTDTQY
>11|TRBV30
AWSLGGYYGYT
>10|TRBV6-5
AKTGRGAVRD
>16|TRBV21-1
ASSKGDRENAENTEAF
>12|TRBV5-1
ASSYDRGINTQY
>10|TRBV19
ASNRVTGELF
>14|TRBV6-2/TRBV6-3
ASSYFRAGTGETQY
>11|TRBV5-4
ASSSGSTEKLF
>16|TRBV4-2
ASSQDYARGGNTDTQY